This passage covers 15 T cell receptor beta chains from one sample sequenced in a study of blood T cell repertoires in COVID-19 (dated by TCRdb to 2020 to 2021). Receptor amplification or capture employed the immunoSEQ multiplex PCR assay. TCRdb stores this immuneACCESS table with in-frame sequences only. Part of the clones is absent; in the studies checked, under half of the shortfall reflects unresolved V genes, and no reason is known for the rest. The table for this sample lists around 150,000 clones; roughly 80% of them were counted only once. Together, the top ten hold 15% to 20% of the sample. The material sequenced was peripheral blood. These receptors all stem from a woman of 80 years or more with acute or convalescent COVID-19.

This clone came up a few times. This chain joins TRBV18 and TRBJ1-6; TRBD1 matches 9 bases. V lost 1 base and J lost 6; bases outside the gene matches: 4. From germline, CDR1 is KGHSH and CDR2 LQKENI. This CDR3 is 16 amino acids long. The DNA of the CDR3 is TGTGCCAGCTCACCACTGAGGACAGGGGTTAATTCACCCCTCCACTTT. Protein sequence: CASSPLRTGVNSPLHF.

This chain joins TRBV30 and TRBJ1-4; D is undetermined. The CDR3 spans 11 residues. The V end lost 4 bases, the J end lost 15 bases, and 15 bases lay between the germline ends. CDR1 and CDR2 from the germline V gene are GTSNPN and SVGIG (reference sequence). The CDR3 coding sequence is TGTGCCTGGAAAATTGAGGGAAGGTTGTTTTTT. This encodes CAWKIEGRLFF.

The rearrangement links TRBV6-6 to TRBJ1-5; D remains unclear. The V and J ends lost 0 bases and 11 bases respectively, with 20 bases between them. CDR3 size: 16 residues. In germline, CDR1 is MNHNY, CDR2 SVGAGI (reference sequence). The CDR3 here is CASSYSIGGSVLAQHF. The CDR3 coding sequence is TGTGCCAGCAGTTACTCGATAGGAGGGTCAGTATTGGCCCAGCATTTT.

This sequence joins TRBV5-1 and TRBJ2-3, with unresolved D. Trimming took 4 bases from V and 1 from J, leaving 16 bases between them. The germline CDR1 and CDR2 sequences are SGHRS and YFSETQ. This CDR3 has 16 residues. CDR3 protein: CASSAGNGQGTDTQYF. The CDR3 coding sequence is TGCGCCAGCAGCGCCGGCAATGGTCAGGGCACAGATACGCAGTATTTT.

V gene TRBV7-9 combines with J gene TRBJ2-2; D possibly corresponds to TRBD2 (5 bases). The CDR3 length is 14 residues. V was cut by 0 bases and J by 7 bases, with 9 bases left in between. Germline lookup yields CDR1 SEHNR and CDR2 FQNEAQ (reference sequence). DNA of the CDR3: TGTGCCAGCAGCTTAGCTAGCGAGGTCGGGGAGCTGTTTTTT. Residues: CASSLASEVGELFF.

CDR3 residues: CASSFQQGTGAFF. The DNA for the CDR3 is TGTGCCAGCAGTTTCCAACAGGGCACAGGAGCTTTCTTT. This chain links TRBV6-5 with TRBJ1-1; TRBD1 might be the D (6 bases). The CDR3 has 13 amino acids. V lost 4 bases to trimming and J lost 10 bases, with 16 bases between them. Germline V CDR1 and CDR2: MNHEY, SVGAGI.

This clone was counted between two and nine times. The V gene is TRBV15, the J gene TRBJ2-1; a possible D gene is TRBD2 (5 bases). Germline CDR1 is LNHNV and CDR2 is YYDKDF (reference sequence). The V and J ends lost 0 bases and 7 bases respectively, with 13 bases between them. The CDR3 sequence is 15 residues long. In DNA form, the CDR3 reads TGTGCCACCAGCAGAGAACTAGGTGGGAAGAATGAGCAGTTCTTC. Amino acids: CATSRELGGKNEQFF.

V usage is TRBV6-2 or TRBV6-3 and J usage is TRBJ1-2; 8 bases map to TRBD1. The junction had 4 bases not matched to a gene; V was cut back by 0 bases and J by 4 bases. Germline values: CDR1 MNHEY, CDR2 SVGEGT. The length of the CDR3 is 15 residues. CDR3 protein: CASSYSQGASYGYTF. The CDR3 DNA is TGTGCCAGCAGTTACTCGCAGGGGGCGAGCTATGGCTACACCTTC.

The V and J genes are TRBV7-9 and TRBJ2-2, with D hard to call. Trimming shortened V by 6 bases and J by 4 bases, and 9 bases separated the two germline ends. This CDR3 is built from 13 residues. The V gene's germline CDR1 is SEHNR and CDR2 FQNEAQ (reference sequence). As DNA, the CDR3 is TGTGCCAGCAGTTCCCCTAGCACCGGGGAGCTGTTTTTT. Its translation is CASSSPSTGELFF.

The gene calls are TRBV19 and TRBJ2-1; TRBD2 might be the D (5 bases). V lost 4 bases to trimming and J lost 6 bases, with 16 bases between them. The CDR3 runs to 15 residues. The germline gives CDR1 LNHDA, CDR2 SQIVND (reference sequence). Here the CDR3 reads CASSTSEARFNEQFF. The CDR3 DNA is TGTGCCAGTAGTACCTCGGAGGCCCGATTCAATGAGCAGTTCTTC.

The CDR3 loop is CASSMGSGLDQPQHF. DNA of the CDR3: TGTGCCAGTAGTATGGGGTCGGGGTTGGATCAGCCCCAGCATTTT. The genes are TRBV19 and TRBJ1-5; D gene unclear. V lost 3 bases, J lost 5 bases, and 14 bases lay in between. Germline values: CDR1 LNHDA, CDR2 SQIVND (reference sequence). The CDR3 consists of 15 residues. Using reference TRBV19 and TRBJ1-5 for the parts outside the CDR3, the full variable domain is DGGITQSPKYLFRKEGQNVTLSCEQNLNHDAMYWYRQDPGQGLRLIYYSQIVNDFQKGDIAEGYSVSREKKESFPLTVTSAQKNPTAFYLCASSMGSGLDQPQHFGDGTRLSIL.

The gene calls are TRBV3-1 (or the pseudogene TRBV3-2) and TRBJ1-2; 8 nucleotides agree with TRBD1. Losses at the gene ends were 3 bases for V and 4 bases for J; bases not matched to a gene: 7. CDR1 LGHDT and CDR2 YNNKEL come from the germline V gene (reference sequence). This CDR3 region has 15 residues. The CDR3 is CASSQPGGASYGYTF. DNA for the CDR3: TGTGCCAGCAGCCAGCCAGGGGGCGCGTCCTATGGCTACACCTTC.

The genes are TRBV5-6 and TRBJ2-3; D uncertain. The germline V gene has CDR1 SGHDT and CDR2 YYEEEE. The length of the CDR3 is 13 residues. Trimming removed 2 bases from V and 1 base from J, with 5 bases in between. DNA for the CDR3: TGTGCCAGCAGCTTTCCCGGCACAGATACGCAGTATTTT. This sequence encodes CASSFPGTDTQYF.

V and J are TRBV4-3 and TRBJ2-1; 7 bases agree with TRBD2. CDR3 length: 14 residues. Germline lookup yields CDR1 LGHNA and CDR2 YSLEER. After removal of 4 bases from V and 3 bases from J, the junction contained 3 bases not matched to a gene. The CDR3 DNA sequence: TGCGCCAGCAGCCTTGGGGGGGGCTACAATGAGCAGTTCTTC. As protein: CASSLGGGYNEQFF.

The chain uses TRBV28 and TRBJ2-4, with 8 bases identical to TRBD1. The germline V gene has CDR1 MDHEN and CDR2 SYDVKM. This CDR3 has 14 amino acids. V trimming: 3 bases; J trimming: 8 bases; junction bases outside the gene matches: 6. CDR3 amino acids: CASSFTQGADIQYF. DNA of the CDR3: TGTGCCAGCAGTTTCACCCAGGGGGCCGACATTCAGTACTTC. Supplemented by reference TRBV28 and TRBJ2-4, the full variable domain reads DVKVTQSSRYLVKRTGEKVFLECVQDMDHENMFWYRQDPGLGLRLIYFSYDVKMKEKGDIPEGYSVSREKKERFSLILESASTNQTSMYLCASSFTQGADIQYFGAGTRLSVL.